These 21 T cell receptor beta chains share one sample of origin, sequenced in a study of blood T cell repertoires in COVID-19 (dated by TCRdb to the early 2020s). Library preparation employed the immunoSEQ multiplex PCR assay. TCRdb provides this immuneACCESS table in a form limited to in-frame rearrangements. Some clones are lacking; in checked studies, under half of them reflect an unresolved V gene, and why the rest are absent is not known. Here the sample has more than 200,000 clones; around 84% occur a single time. The biggest ten clones account for approximately 5.3% of the sample. Sequenced sample: peripheral blood. These TCRs come from a woman aged 55-75 years with COVID-19, enrolled during active disease.

Only a few counts were recorded for this clone. The rearrangement links TRBV30 to TRBJ2-7; 7 bases agree with TRBD1. CDR3 length equals 15 residues. V was clipped by 5 bases and J by 0 bases; unmatched bases: 10. Germline V CDR1 and CDR2: GTSNPN, SVGIG (reference sequence). The chain's CDR3 is CAWGPPGQVSYEQYF. CDR3 bases: TGTGCCTGGGGACCCCCCGGACAGGTCTCCTACGAGCAGTACTTC.

The chain has TRBV7-2 and TRBJ1-2, with 9 positions matching TRBD1. Looked up from germline, CDR1 is SGHTA and CDR2 is FQGNSA. V lost 3 bases, J lost 8 bases, and 10 bases stayed unmatched. CDR3 length: 15 amino acids. DNA for the CDR3: TGTGCCAGCAGCTTGGTCGGGACAGGGACTATCGGCTACACCTTC. Its translation is CASSLVGTGTIGYTF.

This clone was seen once. This chain joins TRBV5-5 and TRBJ1-3; D gene ambiguous. Germline assignment: CDR1 SGHKS and CDR2 YYEKEE (reference sequence). The CDR3 runs to 14 residues. Trimming shortened V by 3 bases and J by 3 bases, and 10 bases separated the two germline ends. CDR3 protein: CASSSGLNGNTIYF. DNA of the CDR3: TGTGCCAGCAGCTCCGGACTGAATGGAAACACCATATATTTT. Full variable domain (rest looked up from reference TRBV5-5 and TRBJ1-3): DAGVTQSPTHLIKTRGQQVTLRCSPISGHKSVSWYQQVLGQGPQFIFQYYEKEERGRGNFPDRFSARQFPNYSSELNVNALLLGDSALYLCASSSGLNGNTIYFGEGSWLTVV.

The V gene is TRBV4-2, the J gene TRBJ2-7; the match to TRBD2 covers 9 bases. The V segment lost 2 bases and the J segment 6 bases; nucleotides outside the gene matches: 14. The CDR3 consists of 17 residues. Germline assignment: CDR1 LGHNA and CDR2 YNFKEQ. The CDR3 reads CASSQFASGIGLGEQYF. CDR3 bases: TGTGCCAGCAGCCAATTCGCTAGCGGGATCGGGCTTGGCGAGCAGTACTTC.

The V and J genes are TRBV19 and TRBJ2-1; D is perhaps TRBD1 (5 bases). The CDR3 length is 14 residues. With 3 bases removed from V and 6 bases from J, the gap between germline ends came to 12 bases. CDR1 is LNHDA and CDR2 is SQIVND in the germline V gene (reference sequence). CDR3 residues: CASSIKRRGNEQFF. DNA for the CDR3: TGTGCCAGTAGTATTAAGAGAAGGGGCAATGAGCAGTTCTTC.

This sequence joins TRBV6-5 and TRBJ1-4, with TRBD1 identical over 7 bases. Germline V gene data show CDR1 as MNHEY and CDR2 as SVGAGI. Unmatched junction bases numbered 8, after V lost 6 bases and J lost 4 bases. The CDR3 covers 15 residues. The DNA for the CDR3 is TGTGCCAGCAGGCGACCGGGACAGAGTAATGAAAAACTGTTTTTT. This gives the protein CASRRPGQSNEKLFF.

The rearrangement uses TRBV7-9 and TRBJ1-1; 9 nucleotides match TRBD1. Trimming took 5 bases from V and 8 from J; bases not matched to a gene: 12. Germline values: CDR1 SEHNR, CDR2 FQNEAQ (reference sequence). The CDR3 runs 15 residues. In DNA form, the CDR3 reads TGTGCCAGCAGCCAACTACTACAGGGGGCGAGGGAAGCTTTCTTT. Its protein is CASSQLLQGAREAFF.

The chain combines TRBV5-5 with TRBJ1-6, with D possibly being TRBD1 (6 bases). Germline values: CDR1 SGHKS, CDR2 YYEKEE (reference sequence). The CDR3 extends over 15 amino acids. V lost 5 bases to trimming and J lost 7 bases, with 16 bases between them. Here the CDR3 DNA reads TGTGCCAGCAGACAAGCGGCGGGGGCGAATTCACCCCTCCACTTT. Translating it yields CASRQAAGANSPLHF.

The chain uses TRBV2 and TRBJ2-4, with 9 bases matching TRBD2. CDR1 is SNHLY, CDR2 FYNNEI, per germline. The CDR3 extends over 15 amino acids. V trimming: 3 bases; J trimming: 6 bases; junction bases outside the gene matches: 6. The CDR3 nucleotides read TGTGCCAGCAGTGAGGGACTAGCTATCCGAAACATTCAGTACTTC. The encoded protein is CASSEGLAIRNIQYF. The full variable domain, in which reference TRBV2 and TRBJ2-4 provide the parts outside the CDR3, is EPEVTQTPSHQVTQMGQEVILRCVPISNHLYFYWYRQILGQKVEFLVSFYNNEISEKSEIFDDQFSVERPDGSNFTLKIRSTKLEDSAMYFCASSEGLAIRNIQYFGAGTRLSVL.

This rearrangement joins TRBV30 to TRBJ2-3; D not resolved. Looked up from germline, CDR1 is GTSNPN and CDR2 is SVGIG (reference sequence). The ends were cut back, 2 bases at V and 0 bases at J, with 9 bases in the middle. The CDR3 runs 14 residues. The CDR3 spells CAWSLYGSTDTQYF. CDR3 DNA sequence: TGTGCCTGGAGTCTCTACGGTAGCACAGATACGCAGTATTTT.

The chain uses TRBV2 and TRBJ2-7; D ambiguous. The CDR3 length is 14 residues. The V gene's germline CDR1 is SNHLY and CDR2 FYNNEI. V lost 10 bases to trimming and J lost 0 bases, with 16 bases between them. The CDR3 nucleotides read TGTGCCACCGCCCCCGCGCGGCTCTCCTACGAGCAGTACTTC. Residues: CATAPARLSYEQYF.

The rearrangement uses TRBV2 and TRBJ2-3; 9 nucleotides agree with TRBD2. The CDR3 runs 16 residues. Germline V gene data show CDR1 as SNHLY and CDR2 as FYNNEI. Trimming cost V 7 bases and J 4 bases; bases outside gene matches: 12. The CDR3 reads CASNLAGRLRADTQYF. In nucleotides, the CDR3 is TGTGCCAGCAATCTAGCGGGGCGATTGCGGGCAGATACGCAGTATTTT. Based on the CDR3 plus reference TRBV2 and TRBJ2-3, the full variable domain is EPEVTQTPSHQVTQMGQEVILRCVPISNHLYFYWYRQILGQKVEFLVSFYNNEISEKSEIFDDQFSVERPDGSNFTLKIRSTKLEDSAMYFCASNLAGRLRADTQYFGPGTRLTVL.

The chain has TRBV28 and TRBJ1-4; a weak D match, TRBD1 (5 bases). Trimming pared 6 bases from V and 8 bases from J, leaving 16 bases between. CDR1 is MDHEN, CDR2 SYDVKM, per germline. This CDR3 is built from 14 residues. CDR3 in DNA: TGTGCCAGCAGACCAGGGCGCCCAGAAGAAAAACTGTTTTTT. Amino acid sequence: CASRPGRPEEKLFF.

The V gene is TRBV3-1 (or the pseudogene TRBV3-2), the J gene TRBJ1-2, with D possibly matching TRBD1 (5 bases). The length of the CDR3 is 16 residues. In germline, CDR1 is LGHDT, CDR2 YNNKEL (reference sequence). V was pared by 0 bases and J by 6 bases, with 17 bases between. The CDR3 loop is CASSQDSSWAGNGYTF. In nucleotides, the CDR3 is TGTGCCAGCAGCCAAGATTCTTCATGGGCAGGGAATGGCTACACCTTC.

The V gene is TRBV5-1, the J gene TRBJ2-2, with D perhaps TRBD1 (6 bases). In germline, CDR1 is SGHRS, CDR2 YFSETQ. The length of the CDR3 is 16 residues. Trimming cost V 0 bases and J 4 bases, with 13 bases left between them. For the CDR3, the DNA is TGCGCCAGCAGCTTGGCCTTGACAGGTCCCACCGGGGAGCTGTTTTTT. As protein: CASSLALTGPTGELFF. Variable domain in full (rest from reference TRBV5-1 and TRBJ2-2): KAGVTQTPRYLIKTRGQQVTLSCSPISGHRSVSWYQQTPGQGLQFLFEYFSETQRNKGNFPGRFSGRQFSNSRSEMNVSTLELGDSALYLCASSLALTGPTGELFFGEGSRLTVL.

The count of this clone is one. This chain uses TRBV7-9 with TRBJ2-2; D remains unclear. Germline CDR1 and CDR2: SEHNR and FQNEAQ (reference sequence). V lost 9 bases and J lost 5, with 7 bases in between. The CDR3 is 11 residues long. CDR3 residues: CARESTGELFF. CDR3 coding DNA: TGTGCCAGAGAGTCGACCGGGGAGCTGTTTTTT.

Of note for this clone: Other DNA sequences from this sample encode an identical CDR3 as well. The CDR3 sequence is CATSRDLVNEQFF. CDR3 in DNA: TGTGCCACCAGCAGAGATTTAGTCAATGAGCAGTTCTTC. The J gene is TRBJ2-1, the V gene TRBV15; D remains ambiguous. Per germline, CDR1 LNHNV and CDR2 YYDKDF (reference sequence). The CDR3 is 13 amino acids. V dropped 0 bases and J dropped 6 bases, with 6 bases sitting between them. Drawing the rest from reference TRBV15 and TRBJ2-1, the complete variable domain is DAMVIQNPRYQVTQFGKPVTLSCSQTLNHNVMYWYQQKSSQAPKLLFHYYDKDFNNEADTPDNFQSRRPNTSFCFLDIRSPGLGDTAMYLCATSRDLVNEQFFGPGTRLTVL.

The V call is TRBV6-2 or TRBV6-3, the J call TRBJ1-2; 8 bases fit TRBD1. The CDR3 is 17 residues long. Germline V gene data show CDR1 as MNHEY and CDR2 as SVGEGT. With 2 bases clipped from V and 4 bases from J, the junction kept 12 bases outside the gene matches. The CDR3 here is CASSYPSRQGYTYGYTF. The CDR3 bases are TGTGCCAGCAGTTACCCTTCCCGACAGGGGTATACCTATGGCTACACCTTC.

This chain uses TRBV24-1 with TRBJ1-2; a possible D gene is TRBD1 (6 bases). The CDR3 sequence is 13 residues long. The V gene lost 5 bases and the J gene lost 2 bases, with 8 bases spanning the gap. CDR1 KGHDR and CDR2 SFDVKD come from the germline V gene. CDR3 protein: CATSVTGNYGYTF. Here the CDR3 DNA reads TGTGCCACCAGTGTCACAGGGAACTATGGCTACACCTTC.

V usage is TRBV7-2 and J usage is TRBJ2-5, with no clear D. Trimming cost V 3 bases and J 0 bases, with 8 bases left between them. The V gene's germline CDR1 is SGHTA and CDR2 FQGNSA. This CDR3 is built from 14 residues. CDR3 sequence (DNA): TGTGCCAGCAGCTTCAACCACTACCAAGAGACCCAGTACTTC. As protein: CASSFNHYQETQYF.

This chain uses TRBV5-4 with TRBJ2-1; tentatively, D is TRBD2 (5 bases). The CDR3 covers 13 residues. Germline V gives CDR1 SGHNT, CDR2 YYREEE (reference sequence). Trimming cost V 0 bases and J 10 bases, with 11 bases left between them. The CDR3 DNA sequence: TGTGCCAGCAGCTTGGTGGCGGGCGGGGAGCAGTTCTTC. Its translation is CASSLVAGGEQFF.